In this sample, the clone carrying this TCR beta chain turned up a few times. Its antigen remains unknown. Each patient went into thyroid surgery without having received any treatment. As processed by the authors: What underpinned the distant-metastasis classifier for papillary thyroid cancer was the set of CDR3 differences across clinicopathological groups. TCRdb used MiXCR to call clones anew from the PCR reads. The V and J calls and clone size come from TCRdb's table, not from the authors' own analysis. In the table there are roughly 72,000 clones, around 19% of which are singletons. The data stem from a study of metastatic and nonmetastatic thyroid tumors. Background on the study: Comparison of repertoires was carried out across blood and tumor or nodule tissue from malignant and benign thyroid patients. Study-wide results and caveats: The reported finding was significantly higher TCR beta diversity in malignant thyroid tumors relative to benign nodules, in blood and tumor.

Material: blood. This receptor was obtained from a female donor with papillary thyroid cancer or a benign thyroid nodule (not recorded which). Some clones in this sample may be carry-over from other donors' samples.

CDR3 region: CASREREAAFYEQYF. The CDR3 bases are TGTGCCAGTAGGGAGAGAGAAGCGGCCTTCTACGAGCAGTACTTC. The chain uses TRBV19 and TRBJ2-7; D possibly corresponds to TRBD2 (5 bases). This CDR3 comprises 15 residues. The V end lost 6 bases, the J end lost 3 bases, and 18 bases lay between the germline ends. The germline CDR1 and CDR2 sequences are LNHDA and SQIVND (reference sequence).